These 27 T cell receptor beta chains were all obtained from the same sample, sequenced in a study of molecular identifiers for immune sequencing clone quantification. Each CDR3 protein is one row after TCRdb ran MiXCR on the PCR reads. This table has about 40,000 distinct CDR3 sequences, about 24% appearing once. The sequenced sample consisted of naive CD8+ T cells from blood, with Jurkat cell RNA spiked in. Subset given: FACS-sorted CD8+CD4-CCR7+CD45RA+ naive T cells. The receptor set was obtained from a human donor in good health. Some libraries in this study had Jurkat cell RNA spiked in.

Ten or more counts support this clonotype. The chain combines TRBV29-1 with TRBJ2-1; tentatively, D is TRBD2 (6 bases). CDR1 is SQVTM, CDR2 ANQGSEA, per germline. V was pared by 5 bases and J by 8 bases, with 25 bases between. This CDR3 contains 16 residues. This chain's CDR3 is CSVSGVAFHGADEQFF. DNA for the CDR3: TGCAGCGTTTCGGGGGTAGCCTTCCATGGGGCGGATGAGCAGTTCTTC.

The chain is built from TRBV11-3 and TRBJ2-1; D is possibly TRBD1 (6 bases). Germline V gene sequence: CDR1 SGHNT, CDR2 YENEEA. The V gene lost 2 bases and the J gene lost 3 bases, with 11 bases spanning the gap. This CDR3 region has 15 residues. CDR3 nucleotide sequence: TGTGCCAGCAGCTTACTTAGGGGGAACTACAATGAGCAGTTCTTC. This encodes CASSLLRGNYNEQFF.

Here the CDR3 reads CASSPGLSSGNTIYF. For the CDR3, the DNA is TGTGCCAGCAGCCCCGGCCTGAGCTCTGGAAACACCATATATTTT. V and J are TRBV5-5 and TRBJ1-3, with D uncertain. Between the trimmed V and J ends, which lost 4 bases and 0 bases, there was a span of 11 bases. CDR1 and CDR2 (germline): SGHKS, YYEKEE (reference sequence). The CDR3 contains 15 residues.

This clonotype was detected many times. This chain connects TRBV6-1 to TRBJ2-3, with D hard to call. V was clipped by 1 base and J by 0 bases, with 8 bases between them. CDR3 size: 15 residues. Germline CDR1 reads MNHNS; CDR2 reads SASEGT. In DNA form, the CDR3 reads TGTGCCAGCAGTGAAGATACTTACAGCACAGATACGCAGTATTTT. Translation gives CASSEDTYSTDTQYF.

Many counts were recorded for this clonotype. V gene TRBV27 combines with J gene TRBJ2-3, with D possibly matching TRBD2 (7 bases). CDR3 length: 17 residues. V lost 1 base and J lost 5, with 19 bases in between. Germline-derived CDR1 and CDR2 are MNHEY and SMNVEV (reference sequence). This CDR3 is CASSLLGGGGGEDTQYF. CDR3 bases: TGTGCCAGCAGTTTATTGGGAGGGGGTGGCGGTGAAGATACGCAGTATTTT.

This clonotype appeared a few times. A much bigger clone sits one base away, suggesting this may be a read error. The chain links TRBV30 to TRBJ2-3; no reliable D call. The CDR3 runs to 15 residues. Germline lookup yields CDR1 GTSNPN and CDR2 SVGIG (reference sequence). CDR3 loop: CAWSVTRSPPDTRYF. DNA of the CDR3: TGTGCCTGGAGTGTAACCCGATCCCCGCCAGATACGCGGTATTTT.

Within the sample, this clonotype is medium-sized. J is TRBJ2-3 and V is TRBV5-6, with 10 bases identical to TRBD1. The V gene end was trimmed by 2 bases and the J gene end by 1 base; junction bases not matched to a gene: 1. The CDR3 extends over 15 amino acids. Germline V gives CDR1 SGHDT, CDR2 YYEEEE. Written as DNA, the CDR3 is TGTGCCAGCAGCTTAGGGACAGGGGGCACAGATACGCAGTATTTT. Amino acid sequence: CASSLGTGGTDTQYF. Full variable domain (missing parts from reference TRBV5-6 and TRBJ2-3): DAGVTQSPTHLIKTRGQQVTLRCSPKSGHDTVSWYQQALGQGPQFIFQYYEEEERQRGNFPDRFSGHQFPNYSSELNVNALLLGDSALYLCASSLGTGGTDTQYFGPGTRLTVL.

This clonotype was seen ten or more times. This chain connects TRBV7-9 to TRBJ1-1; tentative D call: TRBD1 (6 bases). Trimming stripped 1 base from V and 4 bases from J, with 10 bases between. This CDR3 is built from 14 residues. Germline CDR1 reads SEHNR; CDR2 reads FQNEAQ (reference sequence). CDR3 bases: TGTGCCAGCAGCTTAGTGCGGGGGGCCACTGAAGCTTTCTTT. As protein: CASSLVRGATEAFF.

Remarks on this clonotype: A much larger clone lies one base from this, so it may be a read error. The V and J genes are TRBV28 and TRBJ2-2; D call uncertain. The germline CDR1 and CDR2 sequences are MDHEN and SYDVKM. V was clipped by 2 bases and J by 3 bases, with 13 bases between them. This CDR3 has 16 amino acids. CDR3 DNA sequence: TGTGCCAGCAGTTTAATCGAGCCGATGGACACCGGGGAGCTGTTTTTT. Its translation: CASSLIEPMDTGELFF.

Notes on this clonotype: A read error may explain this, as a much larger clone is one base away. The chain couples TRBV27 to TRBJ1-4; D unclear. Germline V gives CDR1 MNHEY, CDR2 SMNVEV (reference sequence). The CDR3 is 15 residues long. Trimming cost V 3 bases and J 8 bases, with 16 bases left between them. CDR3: CASSFIGSPNEKLFF. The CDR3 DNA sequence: TGTGCCAGCAGTTTTATAGGGTCCCCCAACGAAAAACTGTTTTTT. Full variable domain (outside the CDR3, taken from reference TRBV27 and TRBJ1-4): EAQVTQNPRYLITVTGKKLTVTCSQNMNHEYMSWYRQDPGLGLRQIYYSMNVEVTDKGDVPEGYKVSRKEKRNFPLILESPSPNQTSLYFCASSFIGSPNEKLFFGSGTQLSVL.

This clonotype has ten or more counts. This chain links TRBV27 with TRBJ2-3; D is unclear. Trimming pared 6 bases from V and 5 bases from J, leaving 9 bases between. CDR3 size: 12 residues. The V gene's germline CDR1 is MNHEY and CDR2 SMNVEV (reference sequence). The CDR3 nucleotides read TGTGCCAGCAGGATGATCGGAGATACGCAGTATTTT. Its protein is CASRMIGDTQYF.

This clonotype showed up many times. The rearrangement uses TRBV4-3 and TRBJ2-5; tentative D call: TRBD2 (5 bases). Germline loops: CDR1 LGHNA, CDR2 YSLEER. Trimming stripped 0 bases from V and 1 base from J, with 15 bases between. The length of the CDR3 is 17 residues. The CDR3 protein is CASSQDQAGTVQETQYF. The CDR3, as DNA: TGCGCCAGCAGCCAAGATCAGGCGGGTACTGTCCAAGAGACCCAGTACTTC.

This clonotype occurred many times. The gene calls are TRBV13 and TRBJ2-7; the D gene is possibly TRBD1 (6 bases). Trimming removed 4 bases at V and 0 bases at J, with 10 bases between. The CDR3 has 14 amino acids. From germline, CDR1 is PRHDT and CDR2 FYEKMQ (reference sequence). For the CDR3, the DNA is TGTGCCAGCAGCTCTGACAGGAGCTCCTACGAGCAGTACTTC. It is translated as CASSSDRSSYEQYF.

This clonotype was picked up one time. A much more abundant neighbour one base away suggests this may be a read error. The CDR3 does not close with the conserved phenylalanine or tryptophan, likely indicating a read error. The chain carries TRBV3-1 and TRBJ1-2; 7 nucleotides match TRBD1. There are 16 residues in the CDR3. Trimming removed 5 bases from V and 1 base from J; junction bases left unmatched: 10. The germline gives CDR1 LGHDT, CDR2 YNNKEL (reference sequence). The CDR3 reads CASSEPGQRDNYGYTS. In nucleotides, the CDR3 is TGTGCCAGCAGCGAACCGGGACAGAGAGATAACTATGGCTACACCTCC.

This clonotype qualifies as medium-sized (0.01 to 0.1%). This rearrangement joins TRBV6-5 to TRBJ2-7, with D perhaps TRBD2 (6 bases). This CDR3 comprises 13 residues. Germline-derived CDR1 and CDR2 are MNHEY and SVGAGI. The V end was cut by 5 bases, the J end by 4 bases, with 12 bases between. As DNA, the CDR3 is TGTGCCAGCAGTATTACTGGGGGGTACGAGCAGTACTTC. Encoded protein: CASSITGGYEQYF.

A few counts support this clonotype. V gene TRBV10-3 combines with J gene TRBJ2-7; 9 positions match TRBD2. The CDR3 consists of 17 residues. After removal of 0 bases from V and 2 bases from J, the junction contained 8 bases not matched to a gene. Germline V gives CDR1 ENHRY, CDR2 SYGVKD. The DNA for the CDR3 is TGTGCCATCAGTGAGTCGACTGCGGCGGGAGGGCCCTACGAGCAGTACTTC. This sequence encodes CAISESTAAGGPYEQYF.

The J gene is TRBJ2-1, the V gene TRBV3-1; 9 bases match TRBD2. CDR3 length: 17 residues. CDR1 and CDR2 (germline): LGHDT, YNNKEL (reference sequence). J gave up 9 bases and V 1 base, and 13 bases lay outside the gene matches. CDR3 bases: TGTGCCAGCAGCCAAGTGTCTAGCGGGGAACCGGACGGTGAGCAGTTCTTC. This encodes CASSQVSSGEPDGEQFF.

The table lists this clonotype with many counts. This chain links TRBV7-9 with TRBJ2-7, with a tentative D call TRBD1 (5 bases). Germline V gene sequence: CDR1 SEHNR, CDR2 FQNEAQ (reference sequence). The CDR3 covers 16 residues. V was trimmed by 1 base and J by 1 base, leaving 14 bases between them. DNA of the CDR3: TGTGCCAGCAGCTTAGGGTCCGGCGACAGATCCTACGAGCAGTACTTC. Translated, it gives CASSLGSGDRSYEQYF.

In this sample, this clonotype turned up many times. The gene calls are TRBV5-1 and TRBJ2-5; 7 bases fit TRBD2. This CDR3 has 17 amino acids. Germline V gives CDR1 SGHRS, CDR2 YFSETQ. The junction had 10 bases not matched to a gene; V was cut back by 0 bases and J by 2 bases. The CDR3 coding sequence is TGCGCCAGCAGCTTGGAGGCGATGCGGGGGTTACAAGAGACCCAGTACTTC. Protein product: CASSLEAMRGLQETQYF.

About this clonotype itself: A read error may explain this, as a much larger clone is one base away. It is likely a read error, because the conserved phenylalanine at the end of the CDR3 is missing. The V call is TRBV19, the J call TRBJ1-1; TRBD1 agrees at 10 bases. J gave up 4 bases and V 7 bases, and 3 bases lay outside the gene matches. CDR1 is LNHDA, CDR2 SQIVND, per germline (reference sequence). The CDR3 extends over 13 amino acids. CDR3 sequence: CASKTGGLTEAFL. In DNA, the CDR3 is TGTGCCAGTAAGACAGGGGGCCTCACTGAAGCTTTCCTT.

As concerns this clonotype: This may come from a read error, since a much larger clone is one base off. CDR3 amino acids: CSARMRLAGTYGQYF. CDR3 in DNA: TGCAGTGCTAGGATGCGGCTAGCGGGGACCTACGGGCAGTACTTC. This rearrangement joins TRBV20-1 to TRBJ2-7; 9 bases match TRBD2. CDR1 and CDR2 (germline): DFQATT, SNEGSKA (reference sequence). CDR3 length: 15 amino acids.

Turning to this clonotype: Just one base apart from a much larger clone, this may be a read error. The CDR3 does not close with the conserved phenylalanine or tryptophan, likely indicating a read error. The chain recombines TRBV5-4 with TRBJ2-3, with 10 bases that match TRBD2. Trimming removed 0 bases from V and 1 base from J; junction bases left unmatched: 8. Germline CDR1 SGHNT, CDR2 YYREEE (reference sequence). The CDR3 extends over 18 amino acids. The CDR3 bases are TGTGCCAGCAGCTTGGGAGCGGGAGGGCCTGCTGGCACAGATACGCAGTATCTT. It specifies CASSLGAGGPAGTDTQYL.

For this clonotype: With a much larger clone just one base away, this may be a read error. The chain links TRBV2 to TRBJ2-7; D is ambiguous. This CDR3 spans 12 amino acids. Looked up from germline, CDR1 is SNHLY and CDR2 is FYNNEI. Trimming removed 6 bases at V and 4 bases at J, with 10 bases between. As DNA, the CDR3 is TGTGCCAGCAGGGACCCCAGGTACGAGCAGTACTTC. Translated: CASRDPRYEQYF.

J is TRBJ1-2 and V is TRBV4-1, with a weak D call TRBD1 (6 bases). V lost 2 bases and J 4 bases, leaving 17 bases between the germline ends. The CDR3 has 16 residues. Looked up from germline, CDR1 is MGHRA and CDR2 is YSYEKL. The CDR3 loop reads CASSQNTGLTGYGYTF. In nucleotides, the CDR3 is TGCGCCAGCAGCCAAAACACAGGGCTTACTGGCTATGGCTACACCTTC.

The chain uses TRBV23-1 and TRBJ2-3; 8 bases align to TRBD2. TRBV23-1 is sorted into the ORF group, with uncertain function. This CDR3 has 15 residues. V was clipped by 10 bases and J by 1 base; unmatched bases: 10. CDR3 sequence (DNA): TGCGCCAACAACCGCACTAGCGGAGGCACAGATACGCAGTATTTT. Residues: CANNRTSGGTDTQYF.

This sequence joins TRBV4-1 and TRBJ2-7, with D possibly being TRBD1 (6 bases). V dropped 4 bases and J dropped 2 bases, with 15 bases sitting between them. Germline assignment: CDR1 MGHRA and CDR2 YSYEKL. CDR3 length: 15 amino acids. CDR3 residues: CASSPNWAGAYEQYF. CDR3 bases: TGCGCCAGCAGCCCTAACTGGGCAGGGGCCTACGAGCAGTACTTC.

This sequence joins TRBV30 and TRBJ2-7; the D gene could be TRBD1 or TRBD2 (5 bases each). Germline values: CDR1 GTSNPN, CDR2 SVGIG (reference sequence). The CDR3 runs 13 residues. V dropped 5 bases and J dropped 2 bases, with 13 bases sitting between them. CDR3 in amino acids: CAWSTGATYEQYF. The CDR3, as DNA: TGTGCCTGGTCCACCGGGGCCACCTACGAGCAGTACTTC.